The sequence of this T cell receptor beta chain was determined in a study of cytomegalovirus exposure and HLA in healthy donors. The trim removed 7 bases at V and 2 bases at J, leaving 12 bases unmatched. CDR3 length: 16 amino acids. Germline CDR1 reads MDHEN; CDR2 reads SYDVKM. PCR involved 60 Vbeta and 13 Jbeta primers. The table came from immunoSEQ multiplex PCR; TCRdb's copy has only in-frame clones and leaves some out. This table has under 150,000 clones, 87% appearing once. This clone has a single count. The origin of this receptor is a woman under 40 in good health and CMV-seronegative. Sequencing input: PBMCs. The chain carries TRBV28 and TRBJ2-3; 7 nucleotides align to TRBD1. Here the CDR3 DNA reads TGTGCCAGCACCTTTGCCGGGACAGTGAACACAGATACGCAGTATTTT. Its protein is CASTFAGTVNTDTQYF.